These 32 T cell receptor beta chains came from one sample sequenced in a study of cytomegalovirus exposure and HLA in healthy donors. 13 Jbeta primers and 60 Vbeta primers were used for the PCR. Sequencing used immunoSEQ multiplex PCR; TCRdb keeps in-frame clones, though not all of them. The sample carries around 100,000 clones, roughly four fifths recorded once. The sequencing input was PBMCs. These receptors all come from a woman aged 40 to 50 in good health and CMV-seropositive.

The chain combines TRBV9 with TRBJ2-2; 9 bases line up with TRBD2. The V gene's germline CDR1 is SGDLS and CDR2 YYNGEE. The CDR3 covers 16 residues. Trimming took 0 bases from V and 4 from J; bases not matched to a gene: 4. The DNA for the CDR3 is TGTGCCAGCAGCGTAGGTGTTAGCGGGAGCACCGGGGAGCTGTTTTTT. It specifies CASSVGVSGSTGELFF.

The chain couples TRBV11-2 to TRBJ2-1; 7 nucleotides agree with TRBD2. CDR1 and CDR2 from the germline V gene are SGHAT and FQNNGV. This CDR3 has 15 residues. V shed 5 bases, J shed 7 bases, and the junction held 11 bases outside the gene matches. CDR3 amino acids: CASSQDPGLQNEQFF. The CDR3 nucleotides are TGTGCCAGCAGCCAAGATCCGGGACTACAGAATGAGCAGTTCTTC.

This CDR3 is CASYGTEDPYEQYF. The CDR3 DNA is TGTGCCAGCTACGGGACAGAAGACCCCTACGAGCAGTACTTC. The chain couples TRBV2 to TRBJ2-7, with 7 bases identical to TRBD1. Looked up from germline, CDR1 is SNHLY and CDR2 is FYNNEI. J was trimmed by 2 bases and V by 8 bases; bases with no gene match: 9. The CDR3 totals 14 residues.

The V call is TRBV7-6, the J call TRBJ2-1, with 8 bases identical to TRBD2. Germline V lookup: CDR1 SGHVS, CDR2 FNYEAQ. V shed 3 bases and J 5 bases; nucleotides not matched to a gene: 6. This CDR3 has 15 residues. The CDR3 loop reads CASSFAGRVDNEQFF. The DNA of the CDR3 is TGTGCCAGCAGCTTCGCCGGGAGGGTCGACAATGAGCAGTTCTTC.

This rearrangement joins TRBV19 to TRBJ2-3; maybe TRBD1 (6 bases). The length of the CDR3 is 16 residues. The germline V gene has CDR1 LNHDA and CDR2 SQIVND (reference sequence). Trimming cost V 8 bases and J 5 bases, with 23 bases left between them. The DNA for the CDR3 is TGTGCCAGTGACCCTGGGCGGCCTCGAGGGGGAGATACGCAGTATTTT. Translation: CASDPGRPRGGDTQYF.

This chain joins TRBV15 and TRBJ1-2, with a tentative D call TRBD1 (5 bases). Germline V gene data show CDR1 as LNHNV and CDR2 as YYDKDF (reference sequence). The CDR3 runs 14 residues. Trimming pared 1 base from V and 1 base from J, leaving 7 bases between. The CDR3 DNA is TGTGCCACCAGCAGAGGGACACTTAACTATGGCTACACCTTC. It codes for CATSRGTLNYGYTF.

This clone is a singleton in its sample. The V gene is TRBV5-1, the J gene TRBJ2-5; 10 bases fit TRBD2. Gene TRBJ2-7 matches the end of the DNA better, so the J call may be wrong. Germline V gene lookup returns CDR1 SGHRS and CDR2 YFSETQ. The CDR3 extends over 15 amino acids. CDR3 DNA: TGCGCCAGCAGCTTCCAGCGGGAGGGCACCTACGAGCAGTACTTC. Residues: CASSFQREGTYEQYF.

This clone was counted only a few times. Its ends do not fully match the called genes, so a read error is possible. This chain uses TRBV7-7 with TRBJ2-5; TRBD2 matches 10 bases. The germline V gene encodes CDR1 SSHAT and CDR2 FNYEAQ (reference sequence). The CDR3 totals 16 residues. The CDR3 reads CASSPRTSGHQETQYF. Here the CDR3 DNA reads TGTGCTAGCAGCCCCCGGACTAGCGGCCACCAAGAGACCCAGTACTTC.

This clone was seen a handful of times. V usage is TRBV6-8 and J usage is TRBJ1-5; 9 bases line up with TRBD1. V lost 5 bases to trimming and J lost 4 bases; unmatched junction nucleotides: 9. The CDR3 contains 16 residues. Germline CDR1 reads MNHGY; CDR2 reads SAAAGT. This chain's CDR3 is CASSTRDRVDNQPQHF. DNA for the CDR3: TGTGCCAGCAGTACACGGGACAGGGTGGATAATCAGCCCCAGCATTTT.

The chain has TRBV4-3 and TRBJ2-1; unclear D gene. In germline, CDR1 is LGHNA, CDR2 YSLEER. The CDR3 is made up of 15 amino acids. The V end lost 3 bases, the J end lost 0 bases, and 9 bases lay between the germline ends. In DNA form, the CDR3 reads TGCGCCAGCAGCCACCTGGCTTCCTCCTACAATGAGCAGTTCTTC. Translation gives CASSHLASSYNEQFF.

This clone came up a few times. The J gene is TRBJ1-5, the V gene TRBV7-2, with 9 nucleotides matching TRBD1. Germline CDR1 SGHTA, CDR2 FQGNSA. V was clipped by 5 bases and J by 5 bases; unmatched bases: 4. The CDR3 has 14 residues. CDR3 in amino acids: CASSGRTGDQPQHF. The CDR3 DNA is TGTGCCAGCAGCGGACGGACAGGGGATCAGCCCCAGCATTTT.

This clone turned up a few times. This sequence joins TRBV7-3 and TRBJ2-1; D perhaps matches TRBD2 (6 bases). The CDR3 extends over 13 amino acids. Germline V gene sequence: CDR1 SGHTA, CDR2 FQGTGA. Trimming removed 5 bases at V and 5 bases at J, with 10 bases between. The CDR3 DNA follows: TGTGCCAGCAGCCCCGGGACTCACAATGAGCAGTTCTTC. Translation gives CASSPGTHNEQFF. The complete variable domain, with remaining parts taken from reference TRBV7-3 and TRBJ2-1, reads GAGVSQTPSNKVTEKGKYVELRCDPISGHTALYWYRQSLGQGPEFLIYFQGTGAADDSGLPNDRFFAVRPEGSVSTLKIQRTERGDSAVYLCASSPGTHNEQFFGPGTRLTVL.

On this clone itself: This same CDR3 is encoded by further DNA sequences in the sample. The chain links TRBV5-6 to TRBJ2-1, with unresolved D. Germline-derived CDR1 and CDR2 are SGHDT and YYEEEE. The V gene lost 0 bases and the J gene lost 8 bases, with 9 bases spanning the gap. CDR3 length: 13 residues. The CDR3 DNA reads as TGTGCCAGCAGCTTGGCGGTTACTGATGAGCAGTTCTTC. Residues: CASSLAVTDEQFF.

The sample holds a few counts of this clone. The chain is built from TRBV5-4 and TRBJ2-1, with TRBD2 matching over 7 bases. The CDR3 totals 18 residues. V gave up 1 base and J gave up 8 bases; unmatched junction bases: 18. Germline V gives CDR1 SGHNT, CDR2 YYREEE (reference sequence). DNA of the CDR3: TGTGCCAGCAGCTTGACCCTTTTGGGAGGGAGGGCAATCGATGAGCAGTTCTTC. Translation: CASSLTLLGGRAIDEQFF.

The chain uses TRBV19 and TRBJ2-3; 7 nucleotides line up with TRBD1. Germline values: CDR1 LNHDA, CDR2 SQIVND (reference sequence). CDR3 length: 15 residues. Germline trimming cut 5 bases from V and 4 bases from J; bases unmatched to any gene: 9. CDR3 sequence reads: CASSLWGQGADTQYF. CDR3 DNA: TGTGCCAGTAGTTTGTGGGGGCAGGGGGCAGATACGCAGTATTTT.

The chain uses TRBV27 and TRBJ2-1; tentatively, D is TRBD2 (6 bases). Germline CDR1 MNHEY, CDR2 SMNVEV (reference sequence). The CDR3 is made up of 15 amino acids. Trimming left V 7 bases short and J 9 bases short, with 22 bases between. DNA of the CDR3: TGTGCCAGCACACCTCGGAGGGGCTATTTGGTTGAGCAGTTCTTC. This translates into CASTPRRGYLVEQFF.

The J gene is TRBJ2-5, the V gene TRBV18; D not certain. The CDR3 has 13 amino acids. V dropped 2 bases and J dropped 2 bases, with 6 bases sitting between them. Germline CDR1 reads KGHSH; CDR2 reads LQKENI. The CDR3 DNA follows: TGTGCCAGCTCACCAGGCAGTCAAGAGACCCAGTACTTC. Translating gives CASSPGSQETQYF. Full variable domain (rest looked up from reference TRBV18 and TRBJ2-5): NAGVMQNPRHLVRRRGQEARLRCSPMKGHSHVYWYRQLPEEGLKFMVYLQKENIIDESGMPKERFSAEFPKEGPSILRIQQVVRGDSAAYFCASSPGSQETQYFGPGTRLLVL.

V gene TRBV29-1 combines with J gene TRBJ2-3; no definite D call. This CDR3 has 13 residues. The ends were cut back, 7 bases at V and 2 bases at J, with 13 bases in the middle. Germline V gene data show CDR1 as SQVTM and CDR2 as ANQGSEA. This CDR3 reads CSGLGDPTDTQYF. CDR3 in DNA: TGCAGCGGCCTGGGCGACCCCACAGATACGCAGTATTTT.

The J gene is TRBJ1-1, the V gene TRBV6-5; no clear D. Per the germline V gene, CDR1 is MNHEY and CDR2 is SVGAGI. Trimming took off 0 bases at V and 0 bases at J, with 11 bases between the two ends. The CDR3 contains 16 residues. CDR3 region: CASSYSDGDLNTEAFF. The CDR3 DNA reads TGTGCCAGCAGTTACTCTGACGGAGATTTGAACACTGAAGCTTTCTTT.

This sequence joins TRBV2 and TRBJ2-7, with 10 nucleotides matching TRBD2. With V trimmed by 1 base and J by 2 bases, 2 bases remained unmatched. The CDR3 is 15 residues long. The germline V gene encodes CDR1 SNHLY and CDR2 FYNNEI. In DNA form, the CDR3 reads TGTGCCAGCAGTGAAGTAGCGGGAGGCCCCTACGAGCAGTACTTC. It codes for CASSEVAGGPYEQYF.

The V and J genes are TRBV4-3 and TRBJ1-5; D possibly corresponds to TRBD1 (5 bases). This CDR3 contains 15 residues. Germline assignment: CDR1 LGHNA and CDR2 YSLEER. V shed 0 bases and J shed 4 bases, with 10 bases lying between them. In nucleotides, the CDR3 is TGCGCCAGCAGCCAAGATTGGGAGGGGAATCAGCCCCAGCATTTT. This sequence encodes CASSQDWEGNQPQHF.

V is TRBV7-8 and J is TRBJ1-5; weak D call: TRBD1 (6 bases). In germline, CDR1 is SGHVS, CDR2 FQNEAQ. The CDR3 contains 17 residues. V shed 4 bases and J shed 5 bases, with 21 bases lying between them. The CDR3 protein is CASSWGRVRGAYQPQHF. The DNA for the CDR3 is TGTGCCAGCAGCTGGGGTAGGGTGCGGGGGGCGTATCAGCCCCAGCATTTT.

The chain combines TRBV11-2 with TRBJ2-1; the match to TRBD1 covers 9 bases. Germline V lookup: CDR1 SGHAT, CDR2 FQNNGV. The junction had 7 bases not matched to a gene; V was cut back by 3 bases and J by 7 bases. There are 15 residues in the CDR3. This chain's CDR3 is CASSLVGTGNNEQFF. The CDR3 DNA reads TGTGCCAGCAGCTTGGTTGGGACAGGGAATAATGAGCAGTTCTTC.

This chain uses TRBV27 with TRBJ1-1; D not resolved. Germline CDR1 MNHEY, CDR2 SMNVEV (reference sequence). The CDR3 is 13 residues long. Trimming pared 6 bases from V and 1 base from J, leaving 9 bases between. For the CDR3, the DNA is TGTGCCAGCAGCCTTACAGAGAACACTGAAGCTTTCTTT. Translated, it gives CASSLTENTEAFF.

A few counts support this clone. This sequence joins TRBV10-3 and TRBJ2-4; 8 bases map to TRBD1. The CDR3 runs 15 residues. With 3 bases clipped from V and 7 bases from J, the junction kept 8 bases outside the gene matches. Germline V gives CDR1 ENHRY, CDR2 SYGVKD. The CDR3 reads CAISDTGTGNNIQYF. The CDR3 nucleotides are TGTGCCATCAGTGACACCGGGACAGGCAACAACATTCAGTACTTC.

CDR3: CASSQELASYEQYF. DNA for the CDR3: TGCGCCAGCAGCCAAGAACTAGCCTCCTACGAGCAGTACTTC. The J gene is TRBJ2-5, the V gene TRBV4-3; a weak D match, TRBD2 (6 bases). The J call could be wrong; TRBJ2-7 is a better fit for the DNA end. The CDR3 is made up of 14 amino acids. Germline V gene data show CDR1 as LGHNA and CDR2 as YSLEER.

This chain uses TRBV4-1 with TRBJ2-3; D is undetermined. Germline V gene sequence: CDR1 MGHRA, CDR2 YSYEKL. The CDR3 loop spans 16 amino acids. Trimming shortened V by 0 bases and J by 2 bases, and 12 bases separated the two germline ends. This CDR3 is CASSQEITRFTDTQYF. The CDR3 nucleotides read TGCGCCAGCAGCCAAGAAATTACGAGATTCACAGATACGCAGTATTTT.

The chain recombines TRBV27 with TRBJ1-2, with a possible D match to TRBD1 (5 bases). Germline CDR1 reads MNHEY; CDR2 reads SMNVEV (reference sequence). V was trimmed by 6 bases and J by 8 bases, leaving 13 bases between them. The CDR3 spans 12 residues. CDR3 sequence: CASSFRGQGYTF. CDR3 sequence (DNA): TGTGCCAGCAGCTTTAGGGGTCAGGGCTACACCTTC.

As to this clone: The germline gene is not matched at one end of the junction; a read error may be the cause. The same CDR3 is also encoded by other DNA sequences in this sample. The rearrangement links TRBV7-9 to TRBJ1-2; D not certain. Looked up from germline, CDR1 is SEHNR and CDR2 is FQNEAQ (reference sequence). This CDR3 has 12 residues. The CDR3 spells CASRSTGYGYTF. Here the CDR3 DNA reads TGTGCCAGCCGATCGACTGGGTATGGTTACACCTTC.

The chain links TRBV19 to TRBJ2-7; TRBD2 matches 8 bases. The junction had 5 bases not matched to a gene; V was cut back by 7 bases and J by 0 bases. This CDR3 region has 14 residues. Germline V gives CDR1 LNHDA, CDR2 SQIVND (reference sequence). In nucleotides, the CDR3 is TGTGCCAGTAATACGGGAGGGAGCTCCTACGAGCAGTACTTC. It yields the protein CASNTGGSSYEQYF.

The chain carries TRBV5-1 and TRBJ1-4; 8 bases align to TRBD1. Looked up from germline, CDR1 is SGHRS and CDR2 is YFSETQ. The V gene end was trimmed by 5 bases and the J gene end by 3 bases; junction bases not matched to a gene: 0. The CDR3 sequence is 13 residues long. The CDR3 loop reads CASRQGANEKLFF. The CDR3 nucleotides are TGCGCCAGCAGACAGGGGGCTAATGAAAAACTGTTTTTT. The full variable domain, in which reference TRBV5-1 and TRBJ1-4 provide the parts outside the CDR3, is KAGVTQTPRYLIKTRGQQVTLSCSPISGHRSVSWYQQTPGQGLQFLFEYFSETQRNKGNFPGRFSGRQFSNSRSEMNVSTLELGDSALYLCASRQGANEKLFFGSGTQLSVL.

V is TRBV7-3 and J is TRBJ2-3; 11 nucleotides align to TRBD2. Germline V gives CDR1 SGHTA, CDR2 FQGTGA. CDR3 length: 21 amino acids. The V segment lost 5 bases and the J segment 4 bases; nucleotides outside the gene matches: 23. The CDR3 bases are TGTGCCAGCAGCCCCGGACAGGCAAGGGAGGTAGCGGGAGGGCCGGCAGATACGCAGTATTTT. It is translated as CASSPGQAREVAGGPADTQYF. Combining the CDR3 with reference TRBV7-3 and TRBJ2-3 gives the whole variable domain GAGVSQTPSNKVTEKGKYVELRCDPISGHTALYWYRQSLGQGPEFLIYFQGTGAADDSGLPNDRFFAVRPEGSVSTLKIQRTERGDSAVYLCASSPGQAREVAGGPADTQYFGPGTRLTVL.